This entry features one T cell receptor (beta chain) sequence. This entry comes from a study of blood T cell repertoires in COVID-19. Overall study context: There were acute and convalescent COVID-19 samples, and they came from the United States, Italy and Spain. The analysed material was cDNA or gDNA that came from T cells, B-cell-depleted T cells, or PBMCs.

The length of the CDR3 is 13 residues. Trimming stripped 3 bases from V and 3 bases from J, with 9 bases between. Authors' analysis steps: It was from reference gene primer amplification that nucleated cell counts were estimated. The method was immunoSEQ multiplex PCR; TCRdb's version includes in-frame clones alone and lacks a portion of them. The V and J calls and clone size come from that table; D and trimming were worked out from the DNA. This sample has 45,000 to 55,000 clones, with 88% found just once. The source is a human donor in a cohort sampled during active COVID-19. The sequenced sample consisted of peripheral blood. V and J are TRBV12-3 or TRBV12-4 and TRBJ2-7, with unresolved D. CDR3 DNA sequence: TGTGCCAGCAGTTTGTTTCCTAACTACGAGCAGTACTTC. Its protein is CASSLFPNYEQYF.